One sample yielded the 10 T cell receptor beta chains listed below, sequenced in a study of cytomegalovirus exposure and HLA in healthy donors (dated by TCRdb to about 2017). The protocol used for the library was the immunoSEQ multiplex PCR assay. For the multiplex PCR, a mixture combining 60 forward primers for TCR Vbeta segments and 13 reverse primers for TCR Jbeta segments was used. TCRdb retrieved this table from immuneACCESS and kept in-frame rearrangements only. Not all clones are present; in checked studies, unresolved V genes account for under half, and no reason is known for the remainder. The sample's clone listing holds approximately 80,000 clones. 3.5% to 4.5% of the sample is in the top ten clones. Sample: PBMCs. The source is a man younger than 35 in good health and CMV-seropositive.

This rearrangement joins TRBV5-1 to TRBJ2-1, with D perhaps TRBD1 (5 bases). The germline V and J ends were trimmed by 0 bases and 5 bases, with 15 bases remaining between them. The CDR3 length is 16 residues. Germline V lookup: CDR1 SGHRS, CDR2 YFSETQ. The CDR3 is CASSLATIRADNEQFF. The CDR3 DNA follows: TGCGCCAGCAGCTTGGCCACAATCAGGGCCGACAATGAGCAGTTCTTC.

V and J are TRBV13 and TRBJ1-1; unclear D gene. Between the trimmed V and J ends, which lost 3 bases and 1 base, there was a span of 3 bases. CDR3 size: 12 residues. Germline values: CDR1 PRHDT, CDR2 FYEKMQ (reference sequence). The CDR3 DNA reads as TGTGCCAGCAGCTTTAAGAACACTGAAGCTTTCTTT. It specifies CASSFKNTEAFF. The full variable domain, its missing parts supplied by reference TRBV13 and TRBJ1-1, is AAGVIQSPRHLIKEKRETATLKCYPIPRHDTVYWYQQGPGQDPQFLISFYEKMQSDKGSIPDRFSAQQFSDYHSELNMSSLELGDSALYFCASSFKNTEAFFGQGTRLTVV.

The rearrangement links TRBV28 to TRBJ2-5; possibly TRBD2 for D (5 bases). The J call may be wrong; the DNA end is better matched by TRBJ2-7. Germline lookup yields CDR1 MDHEN and CDR2 SYDVKM. CDR3 size: 14 residues. The CDR3 protein is CASSLTAKRREQYF. As DNA, the CDR3 is TGTGCCAGCAGTTTAACGGCTAAGCGGCGCGAGCAGTACTTC.

The genes are TRBV7-6 and TRBJ2-1; 11 nucleotides line up with TRBD2. Germline CDR1 SGHVS, CDR2 FNYEAQ. The CDR3 extends over 14 amino acids. The ends lost 5 bases at V and 6 bases at J; junction bases unmatched: 3. This CDR3 is CASSVSGGVNEQFF. The CDR3 bases are TGTGCCAGCAGCGTTAGCGGGGGGGTCAATGAGCAGTTCTTC.

V usage is TRBV9 and J usage is TRBJ2-7; TRBD2 aligns across 7 bases. Germline CDR1 reads SGDLS; CDR2 reads YYNGEE. There are 15 residues in the CDR3. V shed 1 base, J shed 5 bases, and the junction held 9 bases outside the gene matches. Here the CDR3 reads CASSVLSSRGDEQYF. CDR3 DNA sequence: TGTGCCAGCAGCGTATTGTCATCCCGGGGGGACGAGCAGTACTTC. Full variable domain (outside the CDR3, taken from reference TRBV9 and TRBJ2-7): DSGVTQTPKHLITATGQRVTLRCSPRSGDLSVYWYQQSLDQGLQFLIQYYNGEERAKGNILERFSAQQFPDLHSELNLSSLELGDSALYFCASSVLSSRGDEQYFGPGTRLTVT.

The chain couples TRBV27 to TRBJ2-7; 11 nucleotides line up with TRBD1. Unmatched junction bases numbered 2, after V lost 3 bases and J lost 1 base. CDR3 length: 15 residues. Germline V gene lookup returns CDR1 MNHEY and CDR2 SMNVEV (reference sequence). In DNA, the CDR3 is TGTGCCAGCAGTTTTGGGACAGGGGGATCCTACGAGCAGTACTTC. It codes for CASSFGTGGSYEQYF.

This chain connects TRBV7-2 to TRBJ2-1; 14 bases line up with TRBD2. With 3 bases clipped from V and 6 bases from J, the junction kept 4 bases outside the gene matches. This CDR3 region has 16 residues. Germline V gene lookup returns CDR1 SGHTA and CDR2 FQGNSA. The CDR3, as DNA: TGTGCCAGCAGCTTGGGGACTAGCGGGAGAATCAATGAGCAGTTCTTC. It specifies CASSLGTSGRINEQFF.

CDR3 coding DNA: TGTGCCAGCAGCTTGGCCGGGACAGGGGTCCGAAACACCATATATTTT. Translating it yields CASSLAGTGVRNTIYF. The chain couples TRBV5-6 to TRBJ1-3; TRBD1 agrees at 10 bases. In germline, CDR1 is SGHDT, CDR2 YYEEEE. V trimming: 0 bases; J trimming: 5 bases; junction bases outside the gene matches: 5. This CDR3 is built from 16 residues.

The chain uses TRBV10-3 and TRBJ2-2; no reliable D call. V was shortened by 7 bases and J by 1 base, with 10 bases between the two germline ends. This CDR3 comprises 14 residues. Germline CDR1 is ENHRY and CDR2 is SYGVKD. The CDR3 is CAITASGNTGELFF. CDR3 bases: TGTGCCATCACAGCCTCAGGGAACACCGGGGAGCTGTTTTTT.

The chain recombines TRBV6-4 with TRBJ2-3, with 11 bases matching TRBD2. The CDR3 runs 15 residues. Trimming took 3 bases from V and 8 from J; bases not matched to a gene: 7. The germline CDR1 and CDR2 sequences are MRHNA and SNTAGT. This CDR3 is CASSELAGGEGTQYF. CDR3 DNA sequence: TGTGCCAGCAGTGAGCTAGCGGGAGGCGAGGGTACGCAGTATTTT.